The 27 T cell receptor beta chains below come from one sample, sequenced in a study of OX40 agonist ivuxolimab in advanced cancers. The method was immunoSEQ multiplex PCR; TCRdb's version includes in-frame clones alone and lacks a portion of them. The data show about 21,000 clones, with about 89% seen just once and around 16% held by the top ten. The material sequenced was CD4+ or CD8+ T cells sorted from blood, taken in a trial of the OX40 agonist ivuxolimab. These receptors were collected from an adult with an advanced solid tumor such as melanoma, head and neck, liver or kidney cancer.

V is TRBV30 and J is TRBJ1-1; D call uncertain. Germline V gene lookup returns CDR1 GTSNPN and CDR2 SVGIG (reference sequence). The V end was cut by 3 bases, the J end by 0 bases, with 8 bases between. This CDR3 contains 13 residues. CDR3: CAWRYALNTEAFF. In nucleotides, the CDR3 is TGTGCCTGGAGGTATGCTTTGAACACTGAAGCTTTCTTT.

This clone has only a few counts. The rearrangement uses TRBV5-4 and TRBJ1-2; D gene uncertain. With 4 bases removed from V and 4 bases from J, the gap between germline ends came to 14 bases. CDR3 length: 14 amino acids. The germline gives CDR1 SGHNT, CDR2 YYREEE (reference sequence). CDR3 sequence (DNA): TGTGCCAGCAGCCTCGGCGGAACCACCTATGGCTACACCTTC. It encodes CASSLGGTTYGYTF. The variable domain in full, completed from reference TRBV5-4 and TRBJ1-2, reads ETGVTQSPTHLIKTRGQQVTLRCSSQSGHNTVSWYQQALGQGPQFIFQYYREEENGRGNFPPRFSGLQFPNYSSELNVNALELDDSALYLCASSLGGTTYGYTFGSGTRLTVV.

This sequence joins TRBV11-2 and TRBJ1-1; 8 bases align to TRBD1. Germline CDR1 and CDR2: SGHAT and FQNNGV. The CDR3 runs 15 residues. V gave up 5 bases and J gave up 3 bases; unmatched junction bases: 8. The CDR3 sequence is CASSNQGAKYTEAFF. The CDR3 DNA reads as TGTGCCAGCAGCAACCAGGGGGCGAAGTACACTGAAGCTTTCTTT.

J is TRBJ2-5 and V is TRBV2; 7 bases line up with TRBD2. Germline V gene sequence: CDR1 SNHLY, CDR2 FYNNEI. CDR3 length: 14 amino acids. The V and J ends lost 5 bases and 3 bases, in that order; junction bases with no gene match: 6. For the CDR3, the DNA is TGTGCCAGCAGTAAGGCGGGGGTAGAAGAGACCCAGTACTTC. Protein: CASSKAGVEETQYF.

This clone was observed a handful of times. V is TRBV7-9 and J is TRBJ2-1; 7 positions match TRBD2. In germline, CDR1 is SEHNR, CDR2 FQNEAQ (reference sequence). J gave up 2 bases and V 5 bases, and 9 bases lay outside the gene matches. The CDR3 contains 16 residues. CDR3 coding DNA: TGTGCCAGCAGCCCCGGAGCGGGGTCTACCTACAATGAGCAGTTCTTC. Encoded protein: CASSPGAGSTYNEQFF.

This chain uses TRBV6-1 with TRBJ2-2; TRBD2 matches at 10 bases. CDR1 and CDR2 (germline): MNHNS, SASEGT. The V and J ends lost 8 bases and 5 bases, in that order; junction bases with no gene match: 8. The CDR3 totals 15 residues. CDR3: CASSLEAGGTGELFF. The CDR3 DNA follows: TGTGCCAGCTCCCTCGAAGCGGGGGGGACCGGGGAGCTGTTTTTT.

This rearrangement joins TRBV9 to TRBJ2-7; D tentatively fits TRBD1 or TRBD2 (5 bases each). The V gene's germline CDR1 is SGDLS and CDR2 YYNGEE. This CDR3 comprises 13 residues. Deletions cut 4 bases from V and 2 bases from J, with 10 bases between. The CDR3 region is CASSLGTPYEQYF. In DNA, the CDR3 is TGTGCCAGCAGCCTAGGGACCCCCTACGAGCAGTACTTC.

This clone turned up a few times. The chain carries TRBV5-6 and TRBJ1-4, with D unresolved. The V end lost 2 bases, the J end lost 4 bases, and 6 bases lay between the germline ends. The CDR3 runs to 13 residues. Germline CDR1 and CDR2: SGHDT and YYEEEE. The CDR3 DNA reads as TGTGCCAGCAGCTTAGCGGTTAATGAAAAACTGTTTTTT. Its protein is CASSLAVNEKLFF.

This rearrangement joins TRBV5-1 to TRBJ2-7; no reliable D call. V dropped 0 bases and J dropped 3 bases, with 10 bases sitting between them. This CDR3 has 14 amino acids. Germline assignment: CDR1 SGHRS and CDR2 YFSETQ. The CDR3 DNA sequence: TGCGCCAGCAGCTTGGAGGCACCTCTCTACGAGCAGTACTTC. Translating gives CASSLEAPLYEQYF.

The V gene is TRBV5-4, the J gene TRBJ2-2; TRBD1 aligns across 7 bases. CDR1 is SGHNT and CDR2 is YYREEE in the germline V gene (reference sequence). The V gene end was trimmed by 4 bases and the J gene end by 4 bases; junction bases not matched to a gene: 4. There are 14 residues in the CDR3. The CDR3 region is CASSTSGGTGELFF. For the CDR3, the DNA is TGTGCCAGCAGCACCTCAGGGGGCACCGGGGAGCTGTTTTTT.

J is TRBJ1-1 and V is TRBV11-1; no reliable D call. V lost 4 bases to trimming and J lost 2 bases, with 17 bases between them. This CDR3 spans 16 amino acids. Germline V gene data show CDR1 as SGHAT and CDR2 as FQDESV (reference sequence). The chain's CDR3 is CASSSKSGRGNTEAFF. The CDR3 coding sequence is TGTGCCAGCAGCTCAAAATCGGGTCGGGGAAACACTGAAGCTTTCTTT. Based on the CDR3 plus reference TRBV11-1 and TRBJ1-1, the full variable domain is EAEVAQSPRYKITEKSQAVAFWCDPISGHATLYWYRQILGQGPELLVQFQDESVVDDSQLPKDRFSAERLKGVDSTLKIQPAELGDSAMYLCASSSKSGRGNTEAFFGQGTRLTVV.

This clone was seen a single time. This chain joins TRBV30 and TRBJ2-3, with D perhaps assigned TRBD1 or TRBD2 (7 bases each). The CDR3 has 15 amino acids. V gave up 5 bases and J gave up 2 bases, with 17 bases separating them. In germline, CDR1 is GTSNPN, CDR2 SVGIG (reference sequence). The CDR3 region has the DNA TGTGCCTGGGTGGGGAGGGGACAGATCACAGATACGCAGTATTTT. This sequence encodes CAWVGRGQITDTQYF.

The chain combines TRBV7-6 with TRBJ2-2, with TRBD1 identical over 7 bases. The CDR3 covers 14 residues. Per germline, CDR1 SGHVS and CDR2 FNYEAQ. With 5 bases clipped from V and 3 bases from J, the junction kept 3 bases outside the gene matches. The CDR3 DNA is TGTGCCAGCAGCACGGGACAGTACACCGGGGAGCTGTTTTTT. Protein sequence: CASSTGQYTGELFF.

This clone was counted once. The rearrangement joins TRBV6-1 to TRBJ1-2; D is possibly TRBD1 (6 bases). CDR1 is MNHNS, CDR2 SASEGT, per germline. CDR3 length: 16 residues. Trimming cost V 2 bases and J 3 bases, with 16 bases left between them. CDR3 nucleotide sequence: TGTGCCAGCAGTGAATGGGGGGGGGCCTTAGACTATGGCTACACCTTC. Translation gives CASSEWGGALDYGYTF.

Concerning this clone: The same CDR3 arises from other DNA sequences in this sample as well. The chain carries TRBV27 and TRBJ1-5; a weak D match, TRBD1 (5 bases). The CDR3 extends over 14 amino acids. V gave up 9 bases and J gave up 2 bases, with 14 bases separating them. The V gene's germline CDR1 is MNHEY and CDR2 SMNVEV (reference sequence). The chain's CDR3 is CASSPDSGNQPQHF. The CDR3 DNA follows: TGTGCCAGTAGTCCCGACAGCGGCAATCAGCCCCAGCATTTT.

The genes are TRBV5-6 and TRBJ2-7; D may be TRBD2 (6 bases). Germline CDR1 SGHDT, CDR2 YYEEEE. CDR3 size: 15 residues. V lost 2 bases and J lost 2, with 14 bases in between. CDR3 sequence reads: CASSFGGGETYEQYF. The CDR3 bases are TGTGCCAGCAGCTTTGGTGGCGGGGAGACCTACGAGCAGTACTTC.

The gene calls are TRBV27 and TRBJ2-7; the D is unclear. Germline CDR1 reads MNHEY; CDR2 reads SMNVEV (reference sequence). CDR3 length: 12 amino acids. The ends were cut back, 5 bases at V and 3 bases at J, with 8 bases in the middle. CDR3 coding DNA: TGTGCCAGCAGTGGGAATGTCTACGAGCAGTACTTC. Translation: CASSGNVYEQYF.

The CDR3 DNA follows: TGTGCCAGCAGCTTAGAGGACAGGGCCTACGAGCAGTACTTC. This sequence encodes CASSLEDRAYEQYF. The chain carries TRBV7-9 and TRBJ2-7, with TRBD1 matching 8 bases. V gave up 1 base and J gave up 2 bases; unmatched junction bases: 1. The CDR3 covers 14 residues. Germline V lookup: CDR1 SEHNR, CDR2 FQNEAQ (reference sequence).

The J gene is TRBJ2-7, the V gene TRBV6-1; TRBD2 is a possible D gene (5 bases). The germline CDR1 and CDR2 sequences are MNHNS and SASEGT. Between the trimmed V and J ends, which lost 6 bases and 6 bases, there was a span of 18 bases. The CDR3 loop spans 14 amino acids. CDR3 bases: TGTGCCAGCAGCCATTCCTCCTCGGGGAGCGAGCAGTACTTC. The encoded protein is CASSHSSSGSEQYF.

V and J are TRBV19 and TRBJ1-4; tentative D call: TRBD1 (6 bases). The CDR3 contains 16 residues. V lost 4 bases, J lost 3 bases, and 15 bases lay in between. Germline V CDR1 and CDR2: LNHDA, SQIVND (reference sequence). The DNA for the CDR3 is TGTGCCAGTAGTACCGGCTTACAGGGCTCTAATGAAAAACTGTTTTTT. This gives the protein CASSTGLQGSNEKLFF.

V gene TRBV13 combines with J gene TRBJ1-3; a possible D gene is TRBD1 (5 bases). V lost 2 bases and J lost 4, with 9 bases in between. This CDR3 is built from 14 residues. Germline CDR1 is PRHDT and CDR2 is FYEKMQ (reference sequence). The CDR3 protein is CASSLKGWGNTIYF. DNA of the CDR3: TGTGCCAGCAGCTTAAAGGGGTGGGGAAACACCATATATTTT.

V usage is TRBV30 and J usage is TRBJ1-1, with a possible D match to TRBD1 (6 bases). V was shortened by 2 bases and J by 1 base, with 8 bases between the two germline ends. This CDR3 region has 13 residues. The germline CDR1 and CDR2 sequences are GTSNPN and SVGIG (reference sequence). The CDR3 DNA is TGTGCCTGGAGTACAGGGCAGAACACTGAAGCTTTCTTT. Amino acid sequence: CAWSTGQNTEAFF.

This chain uses TRBV19 with TRBJ2-5; D may be TRBD1 or TRBD2 (6 bases each). This CDR3 is 14 amino acids long. Between the trimmed V and J ends, which lost 4 bases and 2 bases, there was a span of 11 bases. Germline V gene data show CDR1 as LNHDA and CDR2 as SQIVND (reference sequence). In DNA, the CDR3 is TGTGCCAGTAGTACAAGGGGGGCTCAAGAGACCCAGTACTTC. Translating gives CASSTRGAQETQYF.

This chain links TRBV18 with TRBJ1-3, with D possibly matching TRBD1 (6 bases). This CDR3 region has 15 residues. Germline CDR1 KGHSH, CDR2 LQKENI. V shed 5 bases and J shed 1 base, with 12 bases lying between them. CDR3 region: CASSTTDSSGNTIYF. The CDR3 DNA reads as TGTGCCAGCTCAACTACGGACAGTTCTGGAAACACCATATATTTT. The full variable domain, in which reference TRBV18 and TRBJ1-3 provide the parts outside the CDR3, is NAGVMQNPRHLVRRRGQEARLRCSPMKGHSHVYWYRQLPEEGLKFMVYLQKENIIDESGMPKERFSAEFPKEGPSILRIQQVVRGDSAAYFCASSTTDSSGNTIYFGEGSWLTVV.

The rearrangement uses TRBV7-9 and TRBJ1-5; the D is unclear. Trimming left V 6 bases short and J 6 bases short, with 12 bases between. This CDR3 has 13 residues. The V gene's germline CDR1 is SEHNR and CDR2 FQNEAQ (reference sequence). In nucleotides, the CDR3 is TGTGCCAGCAGTTACGGACTAATTCAGCCCCAGCATTTT. Its translation is CASSYGLIQPQHF.

J is TRBJ2-7 and V is TRBV30; 7 bases agree with TRBD1. Looked up from germline, CDR1 is GTSNPN and CDR2 is SVGIG (reference sequence). The CDR3 is 16 amino acids. Trimming took 0 bases from V and 6 from J; bases not matched to a gene: 14. CDR3 DNA: TGTGCCTGGAGTGTACAAGGGGGCAATGTACGGGGCGAGCAGTACTTC. Encoded protein: CAWSVQGGNVRGEQYF.

The chain combines TRBV7-9 with TRBJ2-7; 7 nucleotides line up with TRBD1. Losses at the gene ends were 5 bases for V and 5 bases for J; bases not matched to a gene: 9. The germline CDR1 and CDR2 sequences are SEHNR and FQNEAQ (reference sequence). This CDR3 region has 14 residues. The CDR3 nucleotides read TGTGCCAGCAGCCTAGAACAGGGGATAGACGAGCAGTACTTC. Translating it yields CASSLEQGIDEQYF.